This TCR beta chain was identified during a study of T cells in Graves' hyperthyroidism and ophthalmopathy (dated by TCRdb to 2018 to 2020). Describing the broader study: To identify distinguishing TCR V-J signatures, a discovery cohort of 100 patients was used, comprising some 45 with Graves' ophthalmopathy and around 60 with stable Graves' hyperthyroidism. According to the paper, TCR Vbeta CDR3 sequencing was carried out on 120 to 150 peripheral blood samples, which came from some 41 ophthalmopathy, approximately 78 hyperthyroidism and approximately 17 progressor patients. For training and testing, the roughly 97 patients in the discovery cohort were randomly divided in a 7:3 ratio. In roughly six Graves' hyperthyroidism patients, the study also compared T-cell repertoires from thyroid tissue with T-cell repertoires from blood. Once sampling was done, hyperthyroidism patients were given methimazole at a starting dose of 30 mg daily, whereas ophthalmopathy patients were given high-dose intravenous methylprednisolone. Prospective prediction of ophthalmopathy was tested in an independent validation cohort of 18 to 20 hyperthyroidism patients and around 16 patients who later progressed to ophthalmopathy.

With regard to this clonotype: Its antigen remains undetermined. Per-base qualities were not stored, and no clone one base away is much larger.

Points the paper makes about the study in general: Ophthalmopathy was separated from stable hyperthyroidism by a 13 V-J signature model, with 87.88% sensitivity and about 81% specificity obtained in cross-validation and 80%/75% obtained in testing. During validation, the model predicted progression to ophthalmopathy a median of around 7 months ahead of onset, with more than 60% sensitivity and 72% to 85% specificity. No statistical method was used to fix the sample size in advance, and group allocation was not hidden from the investigators. Blood samples also contained most of the expanded thyroid clonotypes (frequency above 0.001), which suggests that blood repertoires may reflect thyroid immune responses.

The TCR beta CDR3 regions were amplified from RNA transcripts. A first-round RT-PCR of the TCR CDR3 used the HTBI primer set with the Qiagen OneStep RT-PCR kit. Libraries were constructed in a second round of multiplex PCR, after which size selection and purification were performed. Paired-end sequencing of the libraries was performed with 100 bp reads on an Illumina HiSeq2000. Per the authors' processing: SOAPnuke was used to process the raw data, removing reads that contained adapters or uncalled bases, had a mean Phred below 15, or lacked an exact match to the constant primer or identifier. COPE v1.2.5 was used to merge the high-quality paired reads, and each unique nucleotide sequence was defined as a clonotype. Clonotypes were aligned to IMGT TRBV, TRBD and TRBJ reference segments using MiTCR v1.1. The analysis was restricted to V-J combinations with a frequency above 0.0001, which together covered just over 98% of the repertoires. The TCS score was defined as the ratio of F50 (clonal expansion) to E x V (chaos), calculated using BLOSUM62-based TCRdist between CDR3 peptides within each V-J. Welch's t-statistics and random forest reduced around 510 V-J features to roughly 13, which were used in a naive Bayes classifier (R e1071). Thyroid-blood repertoire similarity was quantified with the Morisita-Horn index. The public reads were reanalyzed by TCRdb: fastp trimming at Q25, MiXCR alignment, in-frame beta chains only. CDR3 protein duplicates are merged, each entry listing the most common genes and DNA. For this entry, the V and J calls and clone size follow TCRdb and not the study's own pipeline. For this sample there are a few hundred thousand distinct CDR3 sequences; approximately 44% appear just once. 15% to 20% of the sample belongs to the ten largest clones.

Exclusion was applied to patients with uncontrolled infections, other autoimmune diseases, pregnancy or lactation. Diagnoses were established on the basis of clinical symptoms, serum thyroxine and TRAb, thyroid ultrasound, and orbital computed tomography. Total RNA was extracted using Trizol reagent, and RNA quality was assessed on an Agilent 2100 Bioanalyzer. From its cysteine to its phenylalanine, the CDR3 spans 15 amino acids. Solely the CDR3 DNA is kept, with 45 bases framed from the first base. Based on the germline V gene, the CDR1 and CDR2 sequences are ENHRY and SYGVKD. The V end gives up 3 bases and the J end 7 bases, leaving 5 bases in the junction not matched to a gene.

The origin of this receptor is an adult woman with Graves' disease, either hyperthyroidism or ophthalmopathy (not recorded which). The specimen sequenced was peripheral blood or thyroid tissue (not recorded which). This chain is built from TRBV10-3 and TRBJ2-1; the junction holds 11 bases that match TRBD2. The CDR3 is CAISEVAGGLNEQFF. The sequence in DNA is TGTGCCATCAGTGAAGTAGCGGGAGGGCTAAATGAGCAGTTCTTC.